These 20 T cell receptor beta chains originate from one sample sequenced in a study of blood T cell repertoires in COVID-19. This table comes from immunoSEQ multiplex PCR, and its TCRdb copy is limited to in-frame clones, with some not included. The sample lists around 200,000 clones, roughly 87% occurring once. Sequencing used PBMCs or T cells enriched from blood (not recorded which). Every receptor here comes from a woman between 40 and 55 years old with acute COVID-19.

V and J are TRBV9 and TRBJ1-6, with TRBD1 matching 7 bases. This CDR3 spans 17 amino acids. V dropped 4 bases and J dropped 9; count of bases not matched to a gene: 16. Germline CDR1 reads SGDLS; CDR2 reads YYNGEE. DNA of the CDR3: TGTGCCAGCAGCTCCCAACCGGGACAGATGGTTTCTTCACCCCTCCACTTT. This codes for CASSSQPGQMVSSPLHF.

This sequence joins TRBV28 and TRBJ1-5; 7 nucleotides match TRBD1. The CDR3 runs to 15 residues. J lost 4 bases, V lost 4 bases, and 7 bases had no gene match. CDR1 and CDR2 (germline): MDHEN, SYDVKM. CDR3 residues: CASSSQGVGNQPQHF. The DNA for the CDR3 is TGTGCCAGCAGTTCCCAGGGGGTCGGAAATCAGCCCCAGCATTTT.

The chain uses TRBV7-9 and TRBJ1-6; 11 positions match TRBD1. With 4 bases clipped from V and 14 bases from J, the junction kept 7 bases outside the gene matches. This CDR3 spans 14 amino acids. Germline CDR1 reads SEHNR; CDR2 reads FQNEAQ (reference sequence). The CDR3 spells CASSSGTGGWTLHF. The DNA of the CDR3 is TGTGCCAGCAGCTCCGGGACAGGGGGATGGACCCTCCACTTT.

The V and J genes are TRBV7-9 and TRBJ2-2; 8 bases are shared with TRBD2. V lost 5 bases, J lost 6 bases, and 8 bases stayed unmatched. The CDR3 loop spans 15 amino acids. Germline V gene sequence: CDR1 SEHNR, CDR2 FQNEAQ (reference sequence). The CDR3 loop reads CASSPGGSRSGELFF. CDR3 nucleotide sequence: TGTGCCAGCAGCCCGGGAGGGAGCAGGTCCGGGGAGCTGTTTTTT.

This sequence joins TRBV28 and TRBJ2-7; D not certain. V lost 5 bases and J lost 7, with 9 bases in between. CDR1 and CDR2 (germline): MDHEN, SYDVKM. The CDR3 is 11 residues long. CDR3 nucleotides: TGTGCCAGCAGTCCCCTCCGGGAGCAGTACTTC. This translates into CASSPLREQYF.

The rearrangement uses TRBV6-1 and TRBJ1-3; 7 bases line up with TRBD1. CDR1 and CDR2 (germline): MNHNS, SASEGT. With 4 bases clipped from V and 0 bases from J, the junction kept 6 bases outside the gene matches. This CDR3 comprises 16 residues. Here the CDR3 reads CASSATGPLSGNTIYF. In DNA form, the CDR3 reads TGTGCCAGCAGTGCGACAGGGCCCCTCTCTGGAAACACCATATATTTT.

The chain's CDR3 is CASSGTGGTYEQYF. In nucleotides, the CDR3 is TGTGCCAGCAGTGGGACAGGGGGCACGTACGAGCAGTACTTC. The chain uses TRBV25-1 and TRBJ2-7; TRBD1 aligns across 11 bases. The CDR3 is 14 residues long. Unmatched junction bases numbered 3, after V lost 4 bases and J lost 4 bases. Per germline, CDR1 MGHDK and CDR2 SYGVNS.

The chain carries TRBV5-1 and TRBJ2-3, with 7 nucleotides matching TRBD1. CDR3 length: 14 residues. V lost 4 bases and J lost 3; bases outside the gene matches: 5. From germline, CDR1 is SGHRS and CDR2 YFSETQ. The CDR3 region is CASSNRQGTDTQYF. The CDR3 DNA is TGCGCCAGCAGCAACCGACAGGGAACAGATACGCAGTATTTT.

The V and J genes are TRBV24-1 and TRBJ2-5; TRBD1 aligns across 10 bases. After removal of 3 bases from V and 5 bases from J, the junction contained 5 bases not matched to a gene. CDR1 is KGHDR, CDR2 SFDVKD, per germline. This CDR3 contains 15 residues. CDR3 bases: TGTGCCACCAGTGATGACAGGGGGCGTCGGGAGACCCAGTACTTC. Its translation is CATSDDRGRRETQYF.

This chain joins TRBV5-4 and TRBJ2-2; 10 bases map to TRBD2. V lost 5 bases to trimming and J lost 5 bases; unmatched junction nucleotides: 9. This CDR3 has 16 amino acids. Germline CDR1 SGHNT, CDR2 YYREEE (reference sequence). CDR3 protein: CASRKTSGKETGELFF. DNA of the CDR3: TGTGCCAGCAGGAAAACTAGCGGGAAGGAAACCGGGGAGCTGTTTTTT. The full variable domain, with the rest looked up from reference TRBV5-4 and TRBJ2-2, is ETGVTQSPTHLIKTRGQQVTLRCSSQSGHNTVSWYQQALGQGPQFIFQYYREEENGRGNFPPRFSGLQFPNYSSELNVNALELDDSALYLCASRKTSGKETGELFFGEGSRLTVL.

The chain employs TRBV5-4 and TRBJ1-1; no firm D call. Germline CDR1 reads SGHNT; CDR2 reads YYREEE (reference sequence). The CDR3 has 14 amino acids. Trimming stripped 0 bases from V and 2 bases from J, with 8 bases between. The CDR3 coding sequence is TGTGCCAGCAGCTTGGCCCGGGGTAACACTGAAGCTTTCTTT. Its protein is CASSLARGNTEAFF.

V gene TRBV10-3 combines with J gene TRBJ1-3; D gene unclear. There are 13 residues in the CDR3. The germline V gene encodes CDR1 ENHRY and CDR2 SYGVKD. V was trimmed by 2 bases and J by 2 bases, leaving 4 bases between them. CDR3 bases: TGTGCCATCAGTGAGCCCACTGGAAACACCATATATTTT. This sequence encodes CAISEPTGNTIYF.

This clone was found once. V is TRBV7-9 and J is TRBJ2-2; D is perhaps TRBD1 (6 bases). CDR1 SEHNR and CDR2 FQNEAQ come from the germline V gene (reference sequence). V was cut by 3 bases and J by 5 bases, with 16 bases left in between. The CDR3 loop spans 16 amino acids. CDR3 DNA sequence: TGTGCCAGCAGCTTCCCCTCGGCAGGGGTGACCGGGGAGCTGTTTTTT. Its translation: CASSFPSAGVTGELFF.

CDR3 sequence: CASRLLLSGNTIYF. CDR3 bases: TGTGCCAGCAGACTACTACTCTCTGGAAACACCATATATTTT. The rearrangement joins TRBV28 to TRBJ1-3, with D unresolved. CDR3 size: 14 residues. V shed 6 bases and J shed 0 bases, with 9 bases lying between them. Looked up from germline, CDR1 is MDHEN and CDR2 is SYDVKM.

The chain couples TRBV12-5 to TRBJ2-7, with a tentative D call TRBD2 (6 bases). The CDR3 extends over 12 amino acids. The germline gives CDR1 LGHNT, CDR2 FRNRAP. The V end was cut by 8 bases, the J end by 5 bases, with 13 bases between. CDR3 sequence: CASSREVHEQYF. CDR3 bases: TGTGCTAGTAGCAGGGAGGTCCACGAGCAGTACTTC.

The rearrangement uses TRBV11-2 and TRBJ1-3; D remains ambiguous. Trimming took 5 bases from V and 0 from J, leaving 11 bases between them. Germline-derived CDR1 and CDR2 are SGHAT and FQNNGV. This CDR3 has 15 amino acids. CDR3 in DNA: TGTGCCAGCAGCCATCCGGTTAGCTCTGGAAACACCATATATTTT. The encoded protein is CASSHPVSSGNTIYF. Based on the CDR3 plus reference TRBV11-2 and TRBJ1-3, the full variable domain is EAGVAQSPRYKIIEKRQSVAFWCNPISGHATLYWYQQILGQGPKLLIQFQNNGVVDDSQLPKDRFSAERLKGVDSTLKIQPAKLEDSAVYLCASSHPVSSGNTIYFGEGSWLTVV.

V gene TRBV6-5 combines with J gene TRBJ1-1; 8 nucleotides align to TRBD1. CDR3 length: 15 residues. Germline V gives CDR1 MNHEY, CDR2 SVGAGI. Trimming removed 6 bases from V and 4 bases from J; junction bases left unmatched: 10. As DNA, the CDR3 is TGTGCCAGCAGGCAGGGGGCGGGAAGTGGCACTGAAGCTTTCTTT. Protein sequence: CASRQGAGSGTEAFF.

This chain uses TRBV3-1 (or the pseudogene TRBV3-2) with TRBJ1-2, with D unclear. V lost 0 bases, J lost 4 bases, and 6 bases lay in between. This CDR3 spans 13 amino acids. Germline CDR1 reads LGHDT; CDR2 reads YNNKEL (reference sequence). The CDR3 DNA sequence: TGTGCCAGCAGCCAAGAACAGATCTATGGCTACACCTTC. Amino acid sequence: CASSQEQIYGYTF.

The chain joins TRBV18 to TRBJ1-5, with 7 bases fitting TRBD1. V shed 6 bases and J 5 bases; nucleotides not matched to a gene: 10. CDR1 and CDR2 from the germline V gene are KGHSH and LQKENI. The CDR3 is 15 amino acids. The CDR3 bases are TGTGCCAGCTCTCACAGGGGTGAGGGTGATCAGCCCCAGCATTTT. It specifies CASSHRGEGDQPQHF.

The rearrangement uses TRBV5-8 and TRBJ2-5, with 11 bases matching TRBD2. The germline V gene encodes CDR1 SGHTS and CDR2 YDEGEE. V was pared by 4 bases and J by 1 base, with 3 bases of the junction left unmatched. The CDR3 covers 15 residues. The CDR3 DNA sequence: TGTGCCAGCAGCCACGGGACTAGCGGCCAAGAGACCCAGTACTTC. Amino acids: CASSHGTSGQETQYF.